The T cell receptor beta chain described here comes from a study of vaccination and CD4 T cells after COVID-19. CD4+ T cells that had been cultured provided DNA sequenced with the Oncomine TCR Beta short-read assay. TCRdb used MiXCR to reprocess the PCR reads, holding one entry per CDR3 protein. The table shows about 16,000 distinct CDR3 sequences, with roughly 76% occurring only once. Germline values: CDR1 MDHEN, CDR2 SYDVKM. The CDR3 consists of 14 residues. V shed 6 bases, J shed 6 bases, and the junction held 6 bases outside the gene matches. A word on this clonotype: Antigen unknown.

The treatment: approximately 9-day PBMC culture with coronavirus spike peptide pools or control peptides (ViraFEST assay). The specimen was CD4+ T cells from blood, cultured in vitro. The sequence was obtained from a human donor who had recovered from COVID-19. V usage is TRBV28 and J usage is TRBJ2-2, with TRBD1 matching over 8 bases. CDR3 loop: CASRGQEGSGELFF. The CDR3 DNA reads TGTGCCAGCAGGGGACAGGAAGGGTCCGGGGAGCTGTTTTTT.